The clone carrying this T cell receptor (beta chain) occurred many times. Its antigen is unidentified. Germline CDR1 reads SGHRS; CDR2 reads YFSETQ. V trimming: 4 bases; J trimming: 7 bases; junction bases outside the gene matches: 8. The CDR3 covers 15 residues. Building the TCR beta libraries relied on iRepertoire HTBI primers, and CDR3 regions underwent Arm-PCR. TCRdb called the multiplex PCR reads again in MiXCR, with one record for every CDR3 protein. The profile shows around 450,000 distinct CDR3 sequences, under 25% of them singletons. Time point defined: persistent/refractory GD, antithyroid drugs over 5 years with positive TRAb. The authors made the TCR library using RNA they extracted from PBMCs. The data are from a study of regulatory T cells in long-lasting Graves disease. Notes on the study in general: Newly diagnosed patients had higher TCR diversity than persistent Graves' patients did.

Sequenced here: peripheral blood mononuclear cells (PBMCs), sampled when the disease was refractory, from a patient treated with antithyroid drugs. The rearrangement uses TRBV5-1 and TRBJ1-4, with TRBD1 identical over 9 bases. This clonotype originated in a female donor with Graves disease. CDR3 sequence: CASSTSGTGSEKLFF. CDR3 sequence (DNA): TGCGCCAGCAGCACGTCGGGGACAGGGTCTGAAAAACTGTTTTTT.